The 8 T cell receptor beta chains given below trace back to one sample, sequenced in a study of blood T cell repertoires in COVID-19. Sequencing was performed with immunoSEQ multiplex PCR; in TCRdb, only in-frame clones are kept and a portion is missing. There are under 400,000 clones in the sample; roughly 90% occur only once, and around 0.92% lies in the top ten. Sequencing input: PBMCs or T cells enriched from blood (not recorded which). The receptors come from a young woman who had been exposed to COVID-19.

This chain joins TRBV27 and TRBJ1-5; TRBD1 matches 7 bases. V was clipped by 1 base and J by 4 bases; unmatched bases: 4. Germline assignment: CDR1 MNHEY and CDR2 SMNVEV (reference sequence). The CDR3 length is 15 residues. The CDR3 spells CASSLWQGVNQPQHF. The CDR3 nucleotides read TGTGCCAGCAGTTTATGGCAGGGGGTGAATCAGCCCCAGCATTTT.

The V gene is TRBV28, the J gene TRBJ2-5; TRBD2 aligns across 10 bases. J lost 5 bases, V lost 6 bases, and 21 bases had no gene match. Germline CDR1 and CDR2: MDHEN and SYDVKM. The CDR3 covers 19 residues. The CDR3 spells CASSYPGLAVAVGRETQYF. The CDR3, as DNA: TGTGCCAGCAGCTACCCCGGACTAGCGGTTGCCGTCGGGCGGGAGACCCAGTACTTC.

The chain recombines TRBV7-6 with TRBJ1-2, with TRBD1 identical over 8 bases. This CDR3 spans 13 amino acids. Germline V gives CDR1 SGHVS, CDR2 FNYEAQ. J lost 4 bases, V lost 5 bases, and 3 bases had no gene match. The CDR3 spells CASSPGTGYGYTF. In DNA, the CDR3 is TGTGCCAGCAGCCCGGGGACAGGCTATGGCTACACCTTC. Using reference TRBV7-6 and TRBJ1-2 for the parts outside the CDR3, the full variable domain is GAGVSQSPRYKVTKRGQDVALRCDPISGHVSLYWYRQALGQGPEFLTYFNYEAQQDKSGLPNDRFSAERPEGSISTLTIQRTEQRDSAMYRCASSPGTGYGYTFGSGTRLTVV.

The chain carries TRBV15 and TRBJ2-6; D possibly corresponds to TRBD1 (5 bases). V lost 3 bases and J lost 0, with 12 bases in between. The CDR3 is 17 amino acids. Germline CDR1 reads LNHNV; CDR2 reads YYDKDF (reference sequence). The CDR3 DNA is TGTGCCACCAGCAGGTCAGGGATATTCTCTGGGGCCAACGTCCTGACTTTC. Translating it yields CATSRSGIFSGANVLTF.

Only one count was recorded for this clone. The J gene is TRBJ2-7, the V gene TRBV4-2; TRBD1 matches at 7 bases. V trimming: 2 bases; J trimming: 4 bases; junction bases outside the gene matches: 20. The CDR3 runs 19 residues. Germline V gene lookup returns CDR1 LGHNA and CDR2 YNFKEQ. CDR3 bases: TGTGCCAGCAGCCAATTTTTCTCCCGGGACAGCAGTGGGGTTTACGAGCAGTACTTC. Encoded protein: CASSQFFSRDSSGVYEQYF.

This chain links TRBV4-2 with TRBJ2-1, with 7 bases lining up with TRBD1. The germline CDR1 and CDR2 sequences are LGHNA and YNFKEQ. This CDR3 comprises 16 residues. J was trimmed by 1 base and V by 5 bases; bases with no gene match: 8. CDR3 in DNA: TGTGCCAGCAGCAAATACCGGGACAGTTCCTACAATGAGCAGTTCTTC. Encoded protein: CASSKYRDSSYNEQFF.

The chain links TRBV7-9 to TRBJ1-5, with TRBD1 identical over 7 bases. The V gene's germline CDR1 is SEHNR and CDR2 FQNEAQ (reference sequence). The V segment lost 1 base and the J segment 11 bases; nucleotides outside the gene matches: 8. CDR3 length: 14 residues. The chain's CDR3 is CASSLGGGTPTQHF. The CDR3 DNA follows: TGTGCCAGCAGCTTAGGAGGGGGCACCCCCACCCAGCATTTT.

This clone was seen only a few times. The genes are TRBV5-3 and TRBJ1-2, with TRBD1 identical over 8 bases. TRBV5-3 is recorded as an ORF, its role being uncertain. CDR3 size: 17 residues. V was clipped by 4 bases and J by 0 bases; unmatched bases: 11. The CDR3 here is CARSTAAGTGSNYGYTF. CDR3 DNA sequence: TGTGCCAGAAGCACGGCCGCCGGGACAGGTTCTAACTATGGCTACACCTTC.